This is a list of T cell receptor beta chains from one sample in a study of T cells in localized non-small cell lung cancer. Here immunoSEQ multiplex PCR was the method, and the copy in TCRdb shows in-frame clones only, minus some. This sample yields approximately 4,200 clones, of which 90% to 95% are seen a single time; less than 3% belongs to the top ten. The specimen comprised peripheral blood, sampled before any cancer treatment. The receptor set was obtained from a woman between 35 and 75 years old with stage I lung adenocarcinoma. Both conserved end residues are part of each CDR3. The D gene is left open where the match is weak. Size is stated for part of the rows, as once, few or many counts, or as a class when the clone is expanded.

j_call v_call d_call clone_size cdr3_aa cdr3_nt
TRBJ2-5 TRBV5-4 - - CASSLGPTGQETQYF TGTGCCAGCAGCTTGGGCCCGACGGGGCAAGAGACCCAGTACTTC
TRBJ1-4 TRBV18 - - CASSPGVWEKLFF TGTGCCAGCTCACCCGGGGTGTGGGAAAAACTGTTTTTT
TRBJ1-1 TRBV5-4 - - CASSLRGVNTEAFF TGTGCCAGCAGCTTGAGGGGGGTGAACACTGAAGCTTTCTTT
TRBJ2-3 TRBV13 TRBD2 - CASSPPGLAGGVSGDTQYF TGTGCCAGCAGCCCACCTGGCTTAGCGGGAGGAGTCAGTGGAGATACGCAGTATTTT
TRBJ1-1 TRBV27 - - CASSSPSTGSTEAFF TGTGCCAGCAGTTCCCCCTCAACAGGGTCAACTGAAGCTTTCTTT
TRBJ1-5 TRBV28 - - CASRGPSNQPQHF TGTGCCAGCAGGGGTCCCAGCAATCAGCCCCAGCATTTT
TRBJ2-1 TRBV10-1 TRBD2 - CASSESLTSGSPTRNEQFF TGCGCCAGCAGTGAGTCTCTGACTAGCGGGAGCCCTACTCGCAATGAGCAGTTCTTC
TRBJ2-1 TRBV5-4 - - CASSPGSGGSYNEQFF TGTGCCAGCAGCCCCGGGAGCGGAGGCTCCTACAATGAGCAGTTCTTC
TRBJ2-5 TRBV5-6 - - CASSFYSTPNAVRETQYF TGTGCCAGCAGCTTTTATTCGACTCCCAATGCAGTCCGGGAGACCCAGTACTTC
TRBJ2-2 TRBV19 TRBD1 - CASSEGTGNTGELFF TGTGCCAGTAGTGAGGGGACAGGGAACACCGGGGAGCTGTTTTTT
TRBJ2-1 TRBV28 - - CASSPGGFSGLGNEQFF TGTGCCAGCAGTCCTGGGGGATTTAGCGGACTCGGGAATGAGCAGTTCTTC
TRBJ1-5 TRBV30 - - CAWSGGAGQPQHF TGTGCCTGGAGTGGGGGGGCAGGTCAGCCCCAGCATTTT
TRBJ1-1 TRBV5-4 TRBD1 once CASSRGAGGTEAFF TGTGCCAGCAGCCGGGGGGCAGGGGGCACTGAAGCTTTCTTT
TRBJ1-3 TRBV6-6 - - CASSLQGPSGNTIYF TGTGCCAGCAGCCTACAGGGTCCCTCTGGAAACACCATATATTTT
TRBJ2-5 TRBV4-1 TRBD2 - CASSQDKTSGLAGLETQYF TGCGCCAGCAGCCAAGATAAGACCTCGGGACTAGCGGGATTGGAGACCCAGTACTTC
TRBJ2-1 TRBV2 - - CASRSDSHSYNEQFF TGTGCCAGCAGGTCGGACAGTCACTCCTACAATGAGCAGTTCTTC
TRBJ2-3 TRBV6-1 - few CASTAYTDTQYF TGTGCCAGCACGGCTTACACAGATACGCAGTATTTT
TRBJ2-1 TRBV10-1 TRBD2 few CASSPSGDRDEQFF TGCGCCAGCAGCCCTAGCGGAGACCGGGATGAGCAGTTCTTC
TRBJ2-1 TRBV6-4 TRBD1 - CASSPIPGQSSGEQFF TGTGCCAGCAGTCCTATCCCGGGACAGTCGTCGGGTGAGCAGTTCTTC
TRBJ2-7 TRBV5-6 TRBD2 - CASSFPGLEHHEQYF TGTGCCAGCAGCTTCCCGGGACTAGAACACCACGAGCAGTACTTC
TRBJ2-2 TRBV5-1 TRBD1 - CASSLWDRGTGELFF TGCGCCAGCAGCCTCTGGGACAGGGGGACCGGGGAGCTGTTTTTT
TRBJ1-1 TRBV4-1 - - CASSHKGGAMNTEAFF TGCGCCAGCAGCCATAAAGGGGGGGCCATGAACACTGAAGCTTTCTTT
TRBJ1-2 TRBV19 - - CASSGRRTTGYTF TGTGCCAGTAGTGGACGGCGGACCACGGGCTACACCTTC
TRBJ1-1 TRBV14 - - CASSSRRNLNTEAFF TGTGCCAGCAGCTCCCGCCGCAACTTGAACACTGAAGCTTTCTTT
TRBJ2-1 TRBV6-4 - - CASSAANHNEQFF TGTGCCAGCAGTGCGGCCAATCACAATGAGCAGTTCTTC
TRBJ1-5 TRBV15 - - CATAQQTDQPQHF TGTGCCACCGCCCAACAGACCGATCAGCCCCAGCATTTT
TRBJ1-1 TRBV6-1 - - CASSQTTLNTEAFF TGTGCCAGCAGCCAGACTACACTGAACACTGAAGCTTTCTTT
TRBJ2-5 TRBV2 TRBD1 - CASTFRDRAETQYF TGTGCCAGCACCTTTAGGGACAGGGCGGAGACCCAGTACTTC
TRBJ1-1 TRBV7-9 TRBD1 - CASSPGTATNTEAFF TGTGCCAGCAGCCCGGGGACAGCCACGAACACTGAAGCTTTCTTT
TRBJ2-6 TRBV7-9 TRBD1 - CASSHDRTGLSRGANVLTF TGTGCCAGCAGCCATGACCGGACAGGCCTTTCTCGAGGGGCCAACGTCCTGACTTTC
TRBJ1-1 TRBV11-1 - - CASSLAGNTEAFF TGTGCCAGCAGCTTAGCCGGGAACACTGAAGCTTTCTTT
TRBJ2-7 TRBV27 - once CASSLSSRGTVRSYEQYF TGTGCCAGCAGTTTATCCTCTCGGGGGACAGTGCGGTCCTACGAGCAGTACTTC
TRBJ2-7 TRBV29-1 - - CSVVSSGASYEQYF TGCAGCGTAGTTAGCTCGGGGGCCTCCTACGAGCAGTACTTC
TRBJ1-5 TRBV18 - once CASSPRREGSQPQHF TGTGCCAGCTCACCCCGGAGGGAGGGGAGTCAGCCCCAGCATTTT
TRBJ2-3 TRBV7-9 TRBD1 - CASSFQGAGITDTQYF TGTGCCAGCAGCTTTCAGGGGGCCGGTATCACAGATACGCAGTATTTT
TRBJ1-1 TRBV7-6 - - CASSPLMNTEAFF TGTGCCAGCAGCCCACTCATGAACACTGAAGCTTTCTTT
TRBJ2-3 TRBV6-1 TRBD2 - CASSEVRVGGEWADTQYF TGTGCCAGCAGTGAAGTTCGCGTGGGGGGGGAGTGGGCAGATACGCAGTATTTT
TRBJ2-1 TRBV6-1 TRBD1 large CASSEDGTGGYEQFF TGTGCCAGCAGTGAAGATGGGACAGGGGGGTATGAGCAGTTCTTC
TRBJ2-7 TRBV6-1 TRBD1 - CASSGRDRASYEQYF TGTGCCAGCAGTGGCCGGGACAGAGCATCCTACGAGCAGTACTTC
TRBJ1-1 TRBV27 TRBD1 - CASNPAGGPEAFF TGTGCCAGCAATCCCGCAGGGGGACCTGAAGCTTTCTTT
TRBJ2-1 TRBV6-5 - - CASRQVSYNEQFF TGTGCCAGCAGACAGGTCTCCTACAATGAGCAGTTCTTC
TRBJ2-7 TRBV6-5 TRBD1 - CASRRPGTGYHEQYF TGTGCCAGCAGGCGGCCCGGGACAGGGTATCACGAGCAGTACTTC
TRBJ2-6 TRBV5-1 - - CASSLSVLGSGANVLTF TGCGCCAGCAGCTTGAGTGTTTTAGGCTCTGGGGCCAACGTCCTGACTTTC
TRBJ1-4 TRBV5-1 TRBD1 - CASSSGQGGEKLFF TGCGCCAGCAGCTCCGGACAGGGTGGCGAAAAACTGTTTTTT
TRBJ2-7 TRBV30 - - CAWTLSGILSYEQYF TGTGCCTGGACCCTTTCCGGGATACTTTCCTACGAGCAGTACTTC
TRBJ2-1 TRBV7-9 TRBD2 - CASSSLAGGPGEQFF TGTGCCAGCAGCTCCTTAGCGGGAGGGCCGGGGGAGCAGTTCTTC